One and the same sample provided the 18 T cell receptor beta chains below, sequenced in a study of long-term antiretroviral therapy in people with HIV (dated by TCRdb to between 2022 and 2023). The immunoSEQ hsTCRB v3.0 assay was used at survey level resolution to sequence the TRB variable region. The clones in this table, taken by TCRdb from immuneACCESS, are in-frame only. Not every clone is retained; where verified, under half of the shortfall comes from an unresolved V gene, and the cause of the rest is unknown. This sample has around 32,000 clones in its table, and 97% of those were observed once. 1.9% of the sample is taken by the ten largest. The sample in question was unsorted PBMCs, obtained 7.6 years after starting antiretroviral therapy. These receptors originate from a man aged 25 to 40 with HIV.

This chain uses TRBV2 with TRBJ2-1, with D unresolved. Deletions cut 8 bases from V and 0 bases from J, with 17 bases between. Germline CDR1 is SNHLY and CDR2 is FYNNEI. The length of the CDR3 is 16 residues. CDR3 amino acids: CASSSRSDFSYNEQFF. The CDR3, as DNA: TGTGCCAGCTCTTCCAGGAGCGACTTCTCCTACAATGAGCAGTTCTTC. The full variable domain, rest sourced from reference TRBV2 and TRBJ2-1, is EPEVTQTPSHQVTQMGQEVILRCVPISNHLYFYWYRQILGQKVEFLVSFYNNEISEKSEIFDDQFSVERPDGSNFTLKIRSTKLEDSAMYFCASSSRSDFSYNEQFFGPGTRLTVL.

This chain connects TRBV15 to TRBJ2-6; no clear D gene. This CDR3 is 16 amino acids long. The V gene's germline CDR1 is LNHNV and CDR2 YYDKDF (reference sequence). Trimming shortened V by 5 bases and J by 1 base, and 12 bases separated the two germline ends. The CDR3 protein is CATSSEPGSGANVLTF. CDR3 in DNA: TGTGCCACCAGCTCAGAGCCCGGGTCTGGGGCCAACGTCCTGACTTTC.

The gene calls are TRBV11-2 and TRBJ1-1; D unresolved. Trimming stripped 4 bases from V and 1 base from J, with 22 bases between. The CDR3 covers 18 residues. Looked up from germline, CDR1 is SGHAT and CDR2 is FQNNGV. CDR3 sequence reads: CASSSTTRTYNPNTEAFF. As DNA, the CDR3 is TGTGCCAGCAGCTCTACAACCCGGACCTATAACCCGAACACTGAAGCTTTCTTT.

The chain has TRBV19 and TRBJ2-5, with a tentative D call TRBD2 (6 bases). The CDR3 runs 12 residues. CDR1 and CDR2 (germline): LNHDA, SQIVND (reference sequence). Trimming removed 6 bases from V and 7 bases from J, with 12 bases in between. The CDR3 here is CASSRDWGTQYF. The CDR3 DNA reads as TGTGCCAGTAGCCGGGACTGGGGGACCCAGTACTTC. Together with reference TRBV19 and TRBJ2-5, the CDR3 gives the full variable domain: DGGITQSPKYLFRKEGQNVTLSCEQNLNHDAMYWYRQDPGQGLRLIYYSQIVNDFQKGDIAEGYSVSREKKESFPLTVTSAQKNPTAFYLCASSRDWGTQYFGPGTRLLVL.

This rearrangement joins TRBV9 to TRBJ1-1, with unresolved D. Germline CDR1 and CDR2: SGDLS and YYNGEE. The CDR3 has 16 residues. Trimming shortened V by 3 bases and J by 0 bases, and 15 bases separated the two germline ends. CDR3 in DNA: TGTGCCAGCAGCGCAGCGGTCCAGGTAATGAACACTGAAGCTTTCTTT. Translated, it gives CASSAAVQVMNTEAFF.

The chain carries TRBV4-2 and TRBJ1-2; a weak D match, TRBD1 (6 bases). Germline lookup yields CDR1 LGHNA and CDR2 YNFKEQ. The CDR3 totals 15 residues. Trimming shortened V by 0 bases and J by 4 bases, and 12 bases separated the two germline ends. The CDR3 sequence is CASSQDLGTTYGYTF. The CDR3 nucleotides are TGTGCCAGCAGCCAAGATCTGGGGACAACCTATGGCTACACCTTC.

The gene calls are TRBV7-2 and TRBJ1-6; no definite D call. V lost 1 base and J 7 bases, leaving 5 bases between the germline ends. The germline CDR1 and CDR2 sequences are SGHTA and FQGNSA. This CDR3 is built from 13 residues. In nucleotides, the CDR3 is TGTGCCAGCAGCTTAGAAGGGAATTCACCCCTCCACTTT. This encodes CASSLEGNSPLHF.

V and J are TRBV6-1 and TRBJ2-5; 12 nucleotides line up with TRBD2. The CDR3 extends over 16 amino acids. In germline, CDR1 is MNHNS, CDR2 SASEGT. Trimming at V came to 6 bases and at J to 6 bases, leaving 11 bases not matched to a gene. This CDR3 reads CASREILAGGRQTQYF. The CDR3 coding sequence is TGTGCCAGCAGAGAAATCCTAGCGGGGGGGAGACAGACCCAGTACTTC.

The J gene is TRBJ2-3, the V gene TRBV4-3, with TRBD2 matching 7 bases. In germline, CDR1 is LGHNA, CDR2 YSLEER. J was trimmed by 3 bases and V by 0 bases; bases with no gene match: 9. This CDR3 spans 17 amino acids. The CDR3 coding sequence is TGCGCCAGCAGCCAAGATGGCCAGCGGGGACGGACAGATACGCAGTATTTT. It translates to CASSQDGQRGRTDTQYF.

The rearrangement joins TRBV4-3 to TRBJ2-2; D unresolved. Germline V lookup: CDR1 LGHNA, CDR2 YSLEER. Trimming left V 1 base short and J 3 bases short, with 6 bases between. The CDR3 extends over 14 amino acids. As DNA, the CDR3 is TGCGCCAGCAGCCAAGTTGGGGACACCGGGGAGCTGTTTTTT. Residues: CASSQVGDTGELFF.

The chain joins TRBV6-5 to TRBJ2-2; 9 bases are a match to TRBD1. The CDR3 sequence is 15 residues long. Trimming took 9 bases from V and 6 from J; bases not matched to a gene: 11. Germline V gene data show CDR1 as MNHEY and CDR2 as SVGAGI. DNA for the CDR3: TGTGCCAGTACACCGGGACAGGGTCTGGCCGGGGAGCTGTTTTTT. Translation: CASTPGQGLAGELFF.

The chain is built from TRBV7-2 and TRBJ1-4, with 7 positions matching TRBD1. The CDR3 extends over 15 amino acids. Losses at the gene ends were 6 bases for V and 3 bases for J; bases not matched to a gene: 7. Germline CDR1 SGHTA, CDR2 FQGNSA. Written as DNA, the CDR3 is TGTGCCAGCAGACCGACCGGGACAGCTAATGAAAAACTGTTTTTT. Its translation is CASRPTGTANEKLFF.

The J gene is TRBJ2-1, the V gene TRBV5-5, with unresolved D. Germline V gene sequence: CDR1 SGHKS, CDR2 YYEKEE (reference sequence). V was shortened by 0 bases and J by 7 bases, with 8 bases between the two germline ends. This CDR3 is 13 amino acids long. As DNA, the CDR3 is TGTGCCAGCAGCTTGGCCGATCAGAATGAGCAGTTCTTC. It is translated as CASSLADQNEQFF. Filled out from reference TRBV5-5 and TRBJ2-1, the complete variable domain reads DAGVTQSPTHLIKTRGQQVTLRCSPISGHKSVSWYQQVLGQGPQFIFQYYEKEERGRGNFPDRFSARQFPNYSSELNVNALLLGDSALYLCASSLADQNEQFFGPGTRLTVL.

This chain links TRBV19 with TRBJ1-4; D gene uncertain. CDR1 and CDR2 from the germline V gene are LNHDA and SQIVND (reference sequence). V was pared by 3 bases and J by 4 bases, with 3 bases between. The CDR3 runs to 12 residues. The DNA of the CDR3 is TGTGCCAGTAGTATGGATAATGAAAAACTGTTTTTT. This codes for CASSMDNEKLFF.

The V and J genes are TRBV6-5 and TRBJ2-7; D perhaps matches TRBD1 (6 bases). V lost 5 bases to trimming and J lost 3 bases, with 14 bases between them. The length of the CDR3 is 14 residues. The germline V gene encodes CDR1 MNHEY and CDR2 SVGAGI. The CDR3 DNA sequence: TGTGCCAGCAGTGACCCCGGGACACACTACGAGCAGTACTTC. It yields the protein CASSDPGTHYEQYF.

The chain joins TRBV19 to TRBJ1-3; D not certain. This CDR3 has 13 residues. CDR1 and CDR2 (germline): LNHDA, SQIVND (reference sequence). With 5 bases removed from V and 4 bases from J, the gap between germline ends came to 9 bases. In nucleotides, the CDR3 is TGTGCCAGTAGTGCGGCAGAAGGAAACACCATATATTTT. Its translation is CASSAAEGNTIYF.

The CDR3 loop reads CASSFQGPLSYEQYF. For the CDR3, the DNA is TGTGCCAGCAGCTTTCAGGGTCCCTTGTCCTACGAGCAGTACTTC. The chain couples TRBV7-9 to TRBJ2-7, with D perhaps TRBD1 (5 bases). The ends were cut back, 3 bases at V and 1 base at J, with 13 bases in the middle. The CDR3 loop spans 15 amino acids. Germline V gene lookup returns CDR1 SEHNR and CDR2 FQNEAQ (reference sequence).

The rearrangement joins TRBV4-3 to TRBJ2-5, with D unresolved. The length of the CDR3 is 16 residues. With 1 base removed from V and 1 base from J, the gap between germline ends came to 13 bases. Germline CDR1 is LGHNA and CDR2 is YSLEER. The CDR3 nucleotides are TGCGCCAGCAGCCAAGCCCTTCTTAGCTTCCAAGAGACCCAGTACTTC. Amino acid sequence: CASSQALLSFQETQYF.